These T cell receptor beta chains were read from a single sample in a study of identical twins. TCRdb redid the calling of the 5' RACE reads with MiXCR, one entry per CDR3 protein. The profile shows 450,000 to 600,000 distinct CDR3 sequences, about a fifth of them singletons. This sample also belongs to another study, concerning yellow fever vaccine responses in identical twins.

Input material: CD4+ T cells sorted from blood. The receptors were gathered from a woman between 18 and 29 years old in good health. Each CDR3 is given with its conserved first and last residue. The D gene is left open where the match is weak. Only some rows state a clone size, as once, few, many or a class for expanded clones.

TRBV7-3	.	TRBJ2-2	.	TGTGCCAGCAGCTTGAATACAGGGTTGCGTCACGGGGAGCTGTTTTTT	CASSLNTGLRHGELFF
TRBV5-5	.	TRBJ2-3	.	TGTGCCAGCAGCTTGAAGCAAAGCACAGATACGCAGTATTTT	CASSLKQSTDTQYF
TRBV20-1	TRBD2	TRBJ2-1	.	TGCAGTGCTAGAGATCTTGATTTGGCGGGAGAGTCCAGCTCCTACAATGAGCAGTTCTTC	CSARDLDLAGESSSYNEQFF
TRBV11-2	.	TRBJ1-6	few	TGTGCCAGCCAGGGACTAGTTTCACCCCTCCACTTT	CASQGLVSPLHF
TRBV7-9	.	TRBJ1-4	few	TGTGCCAGCAGCTTAGACGGTTCCAATGAAAAACTGTTTTTT	CASSLDGSNEKLFF
TRBV15	.	TRBJ1-6	few	TGTGCCACCAGCAGAGATAGCAACAGTAATTCACCCCTCCACTTT	CATSRDSNSNSPLHF
TRBV12-3/TRBV12-4	.	TRBJ1-1	many	TGTGCCAGCAGCGCACAGACTTTGAACACTGAAGCTTTCTTT	CASSAQTLNTEAFF
TRBV10-2	.	TRBJ2-3	.	TGCGCCAGCAGTGACACCCTTACGCAGTATTTT	CASSDTLTQYF
TRBV29-1	.	TRBJ2-2	.	TGCACCGGTTCCAGCGCCGGGGAGCTGTTTTTT	CTGSSAGELFF
TRBV12-3/TRBV12-4	TRBD2	TRBJ2-3	few	TGTGCCAGCACCAAACGCGGGGGAACCCGCACAGATACGCAGTATTTT	CASTKRGGTRTDTQYF
TRBV7-8	.	TRBJ2-1	few	TGTGCCAGCAGCCGCAGAACAGGGTCGACTTACAATGAGCAGTTCTTC	CASSRRTGSTYNEQFF
TRBV3-1	.	TRBJ1-1	.	TGTGCCAGCAGCCTGAACCGGGATGATGAAGCTTTCTTT	CASSLNRDDEAFF
TRBV20-1	TRBD2	TRBJ2-3	.	TGCAGTGCTACGGGGACTAGCGGGAATACAGATACGCAGTATTTT	CSATGTSGNTDTQYF
TRBV12-3/TRBV12-4	.	TRBJ2-1	few	TGTGCCAGCAGTTTCAGGGAGGACAATGAGCAGTTCTTC	CASSFREDNEQFF